These T cell receptor beta chains were read from a single sample in a study of blood T cell repertoires in COVID-19. Produced via immunoSEQ multiplex PCR; TCRdb's table is partial and in-frame only. The sample lists around 130,000 clones, 80% to 90% occurring once. Sequenced: peripheral blood. These receptors were obtained from a man between 65 and 85 years old with active or convalescent COVID-19. The CDR3 runs from the conserved cysteine through the conserved F or W. A D gene is named only where the DNA matches it firmly. The size field is filled for only some rows; it gives once, few, many or a size class.

few	TRBD2	TRBV4-1	TRBJ2-7	CASSQDPELAGGYEQYF	TGCGCCAGCAGCCAAGATCCCGAGCTAGCGGGAGGTTACGAGCAGTACTTC
-	TRBD1	TRBV27	TRBJ2-1	CASSLKDRGRNEQFF	TGTGCCAGCAGTTTGAAGGACAGGGGTCGCAATGAGCAGTTCTTC
-	TRBD1	TRBV29-1	TRBJ1-1	CSVAQTGAVLNTEAFF	TGCAGCGTTGCCCAGACAGGGGCCGTATTGAACACTGAAGCTTTCTTT
-	-	TRBV15	TRBJ1-5	CATSRGGRNQPQHF	TGTGCCACCAGCAGAGGAGGCAGAAATCAGCCCCAGCATTTT
-	-	TRBV11-2	TRBJ1-4	CASSLTDITTNEKLFF	TGTGCCAGCAGCTTAACTGACATTACAACTAATGAAAAACTGTTTTTT
-	-	TRBV2	TRBJ1-3	CASRGGTSGNTIYF	TGTGCCAGCAGGGGGGGGACTAGTGGAAACACCATATATTTT
-	TRBD1	TRBV20-1	TRBJ2-7	CSASSGQGLYEQYF	TGCAGTGCTAGTTCGGGACAGGGGTTATACGAGCAGTACTTC
-	TRBD1	TRBV7-6	TRBJ1-2	CASSFPGQGAVNGYTF	TGTGCCAGCAGCTTTCCGGGACAGGGGGCAGTGAATGGCTACACCTTC
-	-	TRBV28	TRBJ2-3	CASTPGGTITDTQYF	TGTGCCAGCACCCCAGGGGGGACGATCACAGATACGCAGTATTTT
-	-	TRBV6-5	TRBJ1-5	CASSRSRGDQPQHF	TGTGCCAGCAGCCGTTCTAGGGGCGACCAGCCCCAGCATTTT
once	TRBD2	TRBV4-1	TRBJ2-5	CASRAGGLEAETQYF	TGCGCCAGCAGAGCCGGAGGACTAGAGGCGGAGACCCAGTACTTC
-	TRBD2	TRBV9	TRBJ2-3	CASSGSGAGDTQYF	TGTGCCAGCAGCGGTAGCGGGGCAGGAGATACGCAGTATTTT
-	TRBD1	TRBV5-1	TRBJ2-7	CASRGTGLSYEQYF	TGCGCCAGCAGGGGGACAGGCCTATCCTACGAGCAGTACTTC
-	-	TRBV24-1	TRBJ1-2	CATSDPQMGGGGHYGYTF	TGTGCCACCAGTGACCCACAAATGGGCGGCGGGGGTCACTATGGCTACACCTTC
-	TRBD2	TRBV5-1	TRBJ2-5	CASSFPRGATSGYQETQYF	TGCGCCAGCAGCTTCCCTCGAGGGGCGACTAGCGGATACCAAGAGACCCAGTACTTC
once	TRBD2	TRBV27	TRBJ2-5	CASSIRTSGQETQYF	TGTGCCAGCAGTATTCGGACTAGCGGCCAAGAGACCCAGTACTTC
-	-	TRBV28	TRBJ1-5	CATLAGQKAQHF	TGTGCCACTCTGGCAGGCCAAAAGGCCCAGCATTTT
-	TRBD1	TRBV29-1	TRBJ2-7	CSAITLTGRVNEQYF	TGCAGCGCGATAACCTTGACAGGGCGCGTCAACGAGCAGTACTTC
-	-	TRBV29-1	TRBJ2-3	CSVEDFAGSSDTQYF	TGCAGCGTTGAAGATTTTGCGGGAAGCTCAGATACGCAGTATTTT
-	-	TRBV28	TRBJ2-1	CASSGSLDEQFF	TGTGCCAGCAGCGGGAGTCTCGATGAGCAGTTCTTC
-	-	TRBV11-2	TRBJ1-2	CASSEDPGGYGYTF	TGTGCCAGCAGCGAAGACCCGGGGGGCTATGGCTACACCTTC
-	-	TRBV12-3/TRBV12-4	TRBJ1-5	CASNTHEGQPQHF	TGTGCCAGCAACACACATGAGGGTCAGCCCCAGCATTTT
-	-	TRBV2	TRBJ2-7	CASSVRTAPYEQYF	TGTGCCAGCAGTGTGAGGACAGCTCCCTACGAGCAGTACTTC
-	-	TRBV6-6	TRBJ2-1	CASSTSTGGVDEQFF	TGTGCCAGCAGTACCTCCACCGGTGGTGTCGATGAGCAGTTCTTC
-	TRBD2	TRBV5-7	TRBJ2-4	CASSAGALAGGDKNIQYF	TGTGCCAGCAGCGCCGGGGCCCTAGCGGGAGGGGACAAAAACATTCAGTACTTC
-	TRBD2	TRBV4-1	TRBJ2-1	CASSQDPSGGGWNEQFF	TGCGCCAGCAGCCAAGATCCTAGCGGAGGAGGTTGGAATGAGCAGTTCTTC
few	-	TRBV7-9	TRBJ2-2	CASSLRVAGELFF	TGTGCCAGCAGCTTACGAGTTGCCGGGGAGCTGTTTTTT
-	-	TRBV5-1	TRBJ1-5	CASSFDPDGIYSNQPQHF	TGCGCCAGCAGCTTCGACCCGGACGGGATATATAGCAATCAGCCCCAGCATTTT
-	TRBD1	TRBV30	TRBJ2-2	CAWRVDRVGTGELFF	TGTGCCTGGAGGGTTGACAGGGTGGGAACCGGGGAGCTGTTTTTT
-	TRBD2	TRBV6-2/TRBV6-3	TRBJ2-7	CASSYVPRTSGTYEQYF	TGTGCCAGCAGTTATGTCCCTCGGACTAGCGGAACCTACGAGCAGTACTTC
-	-	TRBV3-1/TRBV3-2	TRBJ1-1	CASSQEARVTEAFF	TGTGCCAGCAGCCAAGAGGCCAGGGTTACTGAAGCTTTCTTT
-	-	TRBV5-8	TRBJ1-2	CASSLEAGSGYTF	TGTGCCAGCAGCTTGGAAGCAGGTTCTGGCTACACCTTC
-	-	TRBV2	TRBJ1-3	CASVRDSGNTIYF	TGTGCCAGCGTCAGGGACTCTGGAAACACCATATATTTT
-	TRBD2	TRBV20-1	TRBJ2-5	CSASLGTSGTETQYF	TGCAGTGCTAGTTTGGGGACTAGCGGTACAGAGACCCAGTACTTC
-	-	TRBV6-5	TRBJ2-3	CASMEGAGTQYF	TGTGCCAGCATGGAGGGGGCAGGGACGCAGTATTTT
-	TRBD1	TRBV3-1/TRBV3-2	TRBJ2-3	CASSRGQAGVADTQYF	TGTGCCAGCAGCCGAGGACAGGCCGGCGTTGCAGATACGCAGTATTTT
-	TRBD1	TRBV28	TRBJ1-1	CASSLSRDRSFTEAFF	TGTGCCAGCAGTTTATCGCGGGACAGGTCTTTCACTGAAGCTTTCTTT
-	TRBD2	TRBV28	TRBJ2-1	CASSYGLAGGQPYNEQFF	TGTGCCAGCAGTTACGGACTAGCGGGAGGACAGCCATACAATGAGCAGTTCTTC
-	TRBD2	TRBV9	TRBJ2-5	CASSPLGTSGSETQYF	TGTGCCAGCAGCCCGCTGGGGACTAGCGGGAGTGAGACCCAGTACTTC
-	TRBD1	TRBV3-1/TRBV3-2	TRBJ1-2	CASSQTWDRRRHGYTF	TGTGCCAGCAGCCAAACCTGGGACAGGCGAAGGCATGGCTACACCTTC
-	-	TRBV3-1/TRBV3-2	TRBJ1-2	CASSVGGLNYGYTF	TGTGCCAGCAGCGTTGGAGGACTAAACTATGGCTACACCTTC